The present entry profiles one T cell receptor (beta chain) with its context. The data stem from a study of blood T cell repertoires in COVID-19. The CDR3 loop spans 15 amino acids. With 3 bases clipped from V and 4 bases from J, the junction kept 9 bases outside the gene matches. Germline V CDR1 and CDR2: SGHRS, YFSETQ. TCRdb's copy holds only in-frame clones and misses some; the assay was immunoSEQ multiplex PCR. Among approximately 300,000 clones listed, 85% to 90% were seen once. The origin of this receptor is a woman aged 25 to 39 with COVID-19, enrolled during active disease. Sequenced sample: peripheral blood. V is TRBV5-1 and J is TRBJ1-1, with TRBD1 matching over 7 bases. CDR3 sequence reads: CASSSRGGMGTEAFF. CDR3 DNA sequence: TGCGCCAGCAGCTCACGAGGGGGCATGGGCACTGAAGCTTTCTTT.